The TCR beta chain under discussion was sequenced for a study of PD-1 blockade in mismatch repair-deficient tumors. Germline assignment: CDR1 LGHNA and CDR2 YNFKEQ. The length of the CDR3 is 15 residues. Deletions cut 1 base from V and 0 bases from J, with 7 bases between. In this sample, this clone turned up a few times. TCRdb keeps only in-frame clones here, not all; method: immunoSEQ multiplex PCR. The data hold tens of thousands of clones, with 70% to 85% observed a single time. PCR or immunohistochemistry showed mismatch repair deficiency in every enrolled patient. The chain links TRBV4-2 to TRBJ1-3, with D uncertain. Sequenced material: peripheral blood, taken 2 weeks after starting pembrolizumab. This TCR derives from an adult with mismatch repair-deficient cancer. Written as DNA, the CDR3 is TGTGCCAGCAGCCAAGGGGAGAGCTCTGGAAACACCATATATTTT. Protein: CASSQGESSGNTIYF.